One TCR beta chain is described in this entry. The data derive from a study of blood T cell repertoires in COVID-19. Study details: Specimens from acute and convalescent COVID-19 originated in the United States, Italy and Spain. PBMCs, B-cell-depleted T cells, or T cells were the source of the cDNA or gDNA that made up the material.

Germline V lookup: CDR1 LGHDT, CDR2 YNNKEL (reference sequence). The CDR3 has 15 residues. V lost 5 bases to trimming and J lost 6 bases; unmatched junction nucleotides: 7. Generated by immunoSEQ multiplex PCR, the TCRdb table keeps only in-frame clones and is missing some. The data contain about 100,000 clones, around 81% of them singletons. The TCR was taken from a man aged 45 to 65 who had recovered from COVID-19. Sequencing used peripheral blood. V is TRBV3-1 (or the pseudogene TRBV3-2) and J is TRBJ2-3; the match to TRBD1 covers 11 bases. The CDR3 region has the DNA TGTGCCAGCAGCATAGGACAGGGGGCATCGGATACGCAGTATTTT. Translation gives CASSIGQGASDTQYF.